These 14 T cell receptor beta chains were all obtained from the same sample, sequenced in a study of CD4 T cells in relation to SARS-CoV-2 and coronaviruses. Using immunoSEQ multiplex PCR, the repertoire was profiled, and TCRdb retains in-frame clones only, with some absent. The sample has 21,000 or so clones; approximately 82% are singletons. Unexposed donor CD4+ T cells date from about 2011-2018, before the COVID-19 pandemic. After roughly ten days of culture, CD4+ T cells were isolated. Their cognate antigens are unknown. Sequencing input: CD4+ T cells from PBMCs, cultured in vitro. The source is a human donor in good health.

J is TRBJ2-7 and V is TRBV28, with D perhaps matching TRBD2 (6 bases). This CDR3 contains 15 residues. V lost 6 bases to trimming and J lost 2 bases, with 17 bases between them. Per the germline V gene, CDR1 is MDHEN and CDR2 is SYDVKM. This CDR3 is CASSPPGGVAYEQYF. For the CDR3, the DNA is TGTGCCAGCAGCCCCCCCGGCGGGGTTGCCTACGAGCAGTACTTC.

This sequence joins TRBV6-5 and TRBJ2-1, with 13 bases matching TRBD2. The germline V gene has CDR1 MNHEY and CDR2 SVGAGI. V lost 2 bases, J lost 6 bases, and 4 bases stayed unmatched. This CDR3 comprises 16 residues. The CDR3 sequence: CASSYTGTSGTNEQFF. In nucleotides, the CDR3 is TGTGCCAGCAGTTACACCGGGACTAGCGGGACCAATGAGCAGTTCTTC.

This chain connects TRBV3-1 (or the pseudogene TRBV3-2) to TRBJ2-2; tentatively, D is TRBD1 (6 bases). The germline CDR1 and CDR2 sequences are LGHDT and YNNKEL (reference sequence). V lost 1 base and J 9 bases, leaving 9 bases between the germline ends. This CDR3 contains 13 residues. CDR3 nucleotides: TGTGCCAGCAGCCAAGGAGACAGGCGGGAGCTGTTTTTT. Protein sequence: CASSQGDRRELFF.

CDR3 DNA: TGTGCCAGCAGCGTAGCCCCACGGACAGGGGGGGAGACCCAGTACTTC. Translated: CASSVAPRTGGETQYF. The chain combines TRBV9 with TRBJ2-5; 10 bases align to TRBD1. The CDR3 is 16 residues long. J gave up 5 bases and V 0 bases, and 7 bases lay outside the gene matches. Per germline, CDR1 SGDLS and CDR2 YYNGEE.

The chain links TRBV7-9 to TRBJ1-6; 7 nucleotides match TRBD1. This CDR3 is 14 amino acids long. Trimming removed 7 bases from V and 12 bases from J; junction bases left unmatched: 12. Germline V CDR1 and CDR2: SEHNR, FQNEAQ (reference sequence). The chain's CDR3 is CASNKGARGIPLHF. The CDR3 nucleotides read TGTGCCAGCAACAAGGGGGCGCGCGGGATACCCCTCCACTTT.

The V and J genes are TRBV12-5 and TRBJ1-3; the D gene is possibly TRBD1 (6 bases). Germline V CDR1 and CDR2: LGHNT, FRNRAP. The CDR3 totals 18 residues. Trimming took off 0 bases at V and 4 bases at J, with 19 bases between the two ends. The CDR3 DNA sequence: TGTGCTAGTGGTTTGGTTGCAGGGGACATTGTAGAGGGAAACACCATATATTTT. It specifies CASGLVAGDIVEGNTIYF.

This clone was picked up a small number of times. The rearrangement joins TRBV5-4 to TRBJ2-1; possible D gene TRBD1, 5 bases. From germline, CDR1 is SGHNT and CDR2 YYREEE (reference sequence). Trimming removed 2 bases from V and 6 bases from J, with 9 bases in between. The CDR3 has 13 amino acids. CDR3 loop: CASSLPGANEQFF. As DNA, the CDR3 is TGTGCCAGCAGCTTACCTGGGGCCAATGAGCAGTTCTTC.

The DNA of the CDR3 is TGCAGTGCTAGTCCGCCAGTCCAAGAGACCCAGTACTTC. It translates to CSASPPVQETQYF. V gene TRBV20-1 combines with J gene TRBJ2-5; D is unresolved. V was shortened by 3 bases and J by 1 base, with 9 bases between the two germline ends. Germline V gene sequence: CDR1 DFQATT, CDR2 SNEGSKA (reference sequence). The CDR3 runs to 13 residues.

This clone was picked up a small number of times. The CDR3 here is CASSLDRGAGELFF. In DNA, the CDR3 is TGCGCCAGCAGCTTGGACAGGGGAGCCGGGGAGCTGTTTTTT. This chain joins TRBV5-1 and TRBJ2-2; 7 bases are a match to TRBD1. This CDR3 has 14 amino acids. Trimming took 0 bases from V and 6 from J; bases not matched to a gene: 2. The germline V gene encodes CDR1 SGHRS and CDR2 YFSETQ.

The J gene is TRBJ1-2, the V gene TRBV30; D is uncertain. The CDR3 runs to 12 residues. The germline V gene has CDR1 GTSNPN and CDR2 SVGIG (reference sequence). The V gene lost 1 base and the J gene lost 2 bases, with 5 bases spanning the gap. For the CDR3, the DNA is TGTGCCTGGAGTGAAGACAACTATGGCTACACCTTC. Encoded protein: CAWSEDNYGYTF.

The J gene is TRBJ2-2, the V gene TRBV6-4; D is perhaps TRBD2 (5 bases). CDR1 MRHNA and CDR2 SNTAGT come from the germline V gene. Deletions cut 4 bases from V and 3 bases from J, with 9 bases between. The CDR3 extends over 14 amino acids. The CDR3 region is CASSGAGDTGELFF. The CDR3 DNA reads TGTGCCAGCAGTGGAGCCGGGGACACCGGGGAGCTGTTTTTT.

The rearrangement links TRBV27 to TRBJ1-3, with D hard to call. The V gene's germline CDR1 is MNHEY and CDR2 SMNVEV (reference sequence). Trimming took 2 bases from V and 0 from J, leaving 8 bases between them. The CDR3 is 15 amino acids. The CDR3 loop is CASSLRWGSGNTIYF. DNA for the CDR3: TGTGCCAGCAGTTTAAGATGGGGCTCTGGAAACACCATATATTTT.

The chain uses TRBV9 and TRBJ2-2; 8 bases line up with TRBD2. CDR3 size: 17 residues. Trimming took 0 bases from V and 3 from J; bases not matched to a gene: 7. Germline V gene sequence: CDR1 SGDLS, CDR2 YYNGEE. The CDR3 reads CASSVVLGTSHTGELFF. CDR3 in DNA: TGTGCCAGCAGCGTAGTATTGGGGACTAGTCACACCGGGGAGCTGTTTTTT.

This chain connects TRBV19 to TRBJ1-1; 9 nucleotides agree with TRBD1. Germline V gives CDR1 LNHDA, CDR2 SQIVND (reference sequence). The CDR3 totals 16 residues. The trim removed 1 base at V and 4 bases at J, leaving 7 bases unmatched. The CDR3 DNA reads TGTGCCAGTAGTATAGTAGGGACAGGGAGAGTCACTGAAGCTTTCTTT. Translation: CASSIVGTGRVTEAFF. Full variable domain (remainder filled in from reference TRBV19 and TRBJ1-1): DGGITQSPKYLFRKEGQNVTLSCEQNLNHDAMYWYRQDPGQGLRLIYYSQIVNDFQKGDIAEGYSVSREKKESFPLTVTSAQKNPTAFYLCASSIVGTGRVTEAFFGQGTRLTVV.